One T cell receptor beta chain is described in this entry. Only one count was recorded for this clone. The target of this receptor is not known. No qualities accompany the bases; no much larger clone lies one base away. The cohort comprised fewer than 700 healthy bone marrow donors. All cohort members were sampled while nominally healthy, although unrecorded immune exposures were likely present. The donor was CMV seropositive and belonged to the group of some 290 seropositive cohort members. Each donor provided a peripheral blood sample, and peripheral blood mononuclear cells were used for TCR beta sequencing. The Qiagen DNeasy Blood Extraction Kit was used to extract genomic DNA from the blood cell samples. This entry is derived from a study of cytomegalovirus exposure and HLA in healthy donors (dated by TCRdb to 2016 to 2017). Turning to the overall study: An earlier analysis of roughly 630 of the donors reported about 250 Gb of sequence data and some 120 million unique TCR beta sequences from roughly 180 million T cells. In an earlier analysis of several hundred of the donors, high-throughput TCR beta sequencing was used to judge whether each TCR beta V gene segment behaved as functional or pseudogenic. In addition to the first cohort of 500 to 850 subjects, a separate validation cohort of approximately 110 different subjects was used. Every discovery cohort repertoire had been produced on one sequencing platform. About five DR-DQ haplotypes were treated as single units for association and clustering because of strong linkage in the cohort. Of the roughly 400 genotyped donors, 65% to 90% were placed in the genetic ancestry cluster associated with self-reported Caucasian donors. The study used immunosequencing to profile the T cell repertoires of approximately 690 subjects and linked those repertoires to cytomegalovirus serostatus. Among some 410 genotyped donors of the cohort, an average of approximately 240,000 unique TCR beta nucleotide sequences was sequenced per donor, of which roughly 17% were non-productive. Donor age, sex, ethnicity and CMV serostatus were compiled alongside the repertoire data. Class I and class II HLA loci were covered by the typing at four-digit resolution. The study was designed to test whether signatures of past pathogen exposure could be identified by cataloging public T cell receptors. An early release that covered 640 HLA-typed donors contained approximately 300 gigabases of sequencing data and about 84 million unique TCR sequences. The number of donors typed differed by locus, with about 629-640 for A, B, C, DRB1 and DQB1, around 520 for DQA1, 606 for DPA1, and 400 to 490 for DPB1. A later analysis re-examined previously published TCR beta repertoires from more than 650 donors and added high-resolution HLA genotyping to investigate patterns of TCR occurrence. A later genetic analysis took genome-wide SNP genotypes for about 65% of the 666 donors and used that subset as a discovery cohort. High-throughput TCR immunosequencing, statistical association of individual TCRs with disease status, and machine learning were combined to predict cytomegalovirus infection status. The later analysis used no new phenotypic data to find candidate immune exposures, relying instead on TCR beta sequences and their occurrence across donors.

Here V drops 4 bases and J drops 4 bases, and the junction holds 8 bases not matched to any gene. The CDR3 contains 14 residues, cysteine and phenylalanine counted. The sequence is cut down to CDR3 DNA, 42 bases in frame from base 1. Reading the germline V gene gives CDR1 SQVTM and CDR2 ANQGSEA. The library was produced with the immunoSEQ multiplex PCR assay. A mixture of 60 forward primers for TCR Vbeta segments and 13 reverse primers for TCR Jbeta segments was used in the multiplex PCR. A multiplex PCR assay on genomic DNA amplified the CDR3 region of rearranged TCR beta genes. The Illumina HiSeq System was used to sequence the amplified TCR beta libraries as 87-base-pair reads. The source study handled its data this way. Across the 500 to 850 repertoires, a later analysis counted approximately 75 million unique TCR beta chains, roughly 11 million of which were shared by at least two donors. Raw reads were error-corrected and collapsed into unique sequences by a nearest-neighbor algorithm in which closely related sequences were merged to remove PCR and sequencing errors. V, D and J gene segments were assigned by aligning CDR3 sequences to IMGT reference sequences. For a sequence to be retained, a match of at least six nucleotides was required to both a V gene segment and a J gene segment. A rearrangement counted as productive if the CDR3 had no stop codons and remained in frame with V and J, and every other rearrangement counted as non-productive. CDR3 was defined by IMGT convention, running from the second conserved V-encoded cysteine to the conserved J-encoded phenylalanine. Sequences without an unambiguous match to a single V gene segment were excluded from the earlier analysis of a few hundred of the donors. In an earlier analysis of about 590 of the donors, a V segment was called functional when productive rearrangements were above 56.7%, and segregating when the standard deviation between donors exceeded 5%. A statistical classification framework was developed to diagnose cytomegalovirus status using the catalog of TCR beta chain sequences. In a later analysis, V and J genes were assigned by comparing TCR nucleotide sequences against IMGT/GENE-DB human TR gene sequences. In a later analysis, CDR3 sequences and most-parsimonious VDJ recombination scenarios were assigned using the TCRdist pipeline. In a later analysis, every TCR beta chain was defined by the combination of its CDR3 amino acid sequence and its V-gene family, and reads without a unique V-gene family were dropped. In a later analysis, nearly 600 highly shared, low-generation-probability nucleotide sequences were removed to address suspected cross-contamination and a sequencing artifact. For each public chain, a later analysis derived a clonal expansion index from normalized ranks of inferred template counts within each repertoire. Generation probabilities in a later analysis came from a VDJ recombination model fitted to out-of-frame rearrangements, and those results were checked against IGoR. A later analysis scored TCR-TCR, TCR-HLA and TCR-CMV co-occurrence with hypergeometric tests, applying a repertoire-size bias correction to TCR pairs. To estimate false discovery rates, a later analysis permuted the HLA or CMV assignments 20 times. In a later analysis, co-occurring TCRs were grouped using DBSCAN, and TCRdist sequence similarity was added for clustering within HLA-allele-positive subsets. Repertoires with fewer than 30,000 or more than 120,000 public chains were left out of co-occurrence clustering, as were about five repertoires with anomalous nucleotide sharing. TCRdb stores this immuneACCESS table with in-frame sequences only. Part of the clones is absent; in the studies checked, under half of the shortfall reflects unresolved V genes, and no reason is known for the rest. From that table come the V and J calls and clone size; the DNA was used to work out D and trimming. This sample is represented by more than 85,000 clones; roughly three quarters of them were singletons. The ten largest account for around 4% of the sample.

The research as a whole found: Specific HLA alleles were associated with 15,000 to 20,000 TCR beta sequences at a false discovery rate of 0.05 in a later analysis. The classifier was reported to diagnose cytomegalovirus status with high specificity and sensitivity in both the original cohort and the validation cohort. Some 15 rarely observed V segments, including chromosome 9 orphons, were excluded from the earlier analysis of about 610 of the donors because counts were too low. Compared with equally common non-associated chains, HLA-associated TCR beta chains in a later analysis were more clonally expanded and had lower generation probabilities. A later genetic analysis reported fewer N-insertions in productive TCRs among donors in an Asian-associated ancestry cluster than the approximately 700-donor mean. A further reported finding was that TCR beta sequences accurately predicted the HLA-A and HLA-B alleles for most subjects in the first cohort. While some public TCRs were present in many individuals, most TCR sequences turned up only very rarely across donors. An association between a missense DCLRE1C variant and V-gene and J-gene trimming of TCR beta chains was found in a later genetic analysis and replicated in an independent cohort. The authors suggested that the approach could potentially be generalized to other disease states and immunological phenotypes. Linkage disequilibrium might explain the correlated functional status among segregating V segments, but an unknown experimental factor could not be ruled out. A cluster of highly shared sequence variants was judged likely to be a technical artifact of the sequencing pipeline. In a later analysis, most CMV-associated TCR beta chains were found to appear HLA-restricted, with HLA associations seemingly driven largely by CMV exposure. Because some donors lacked HLA typing at each locus, the association tests relied only on the typed subset. In an earlier analysis of more than 500 of the donors, most TCR beta V segments appeared in productive rearrangements about 90% or about 30% of the time, broadly matching IMGT annotations. A total of 150 to 200 TCR beta chains were listed by the study as associated with cytomegalovirus. In a later analysis, several top co-occurrence clusters were reported to appear linked to parvovirus B19, influenza, CMV and Epstein-Barr virus. Some IMGT-functional V segments, including TRBV6-2 and TRBV6-3, could not be told apart with the 87-base-pair reads, so those segments were excluded. Immune exposure information for the cohort was limited to CMV serostatus. Presence/absence analyses assumed roughly uniform sequencing depth across donors, an assumption that may not hold. When HLA alleles, especially DR and DQ, strongly co-occurred, attributing TCR associations to individual alleles was difficult. This cohort had only TCR beta chains sequenced, and the lack of alpha or paired-chain data limited which features could be detected. In a later analysis, TCR association rates were found to vary across HLA loci, with the most associated TCRs seen for DRB1 alleles and the fewest for HLA-C alleles. A few of the identified cytomegalovirus-associated TCR beta chains were confirmed in vitro to be specific for cytomegalovirus antigens.

This TCR derives from a female donor in good health and CMV-seropositive. The sample was PBMCs. The sequence links TRBV29-1 to TRBJ2-3, with 7 bases aligning to TRBD2. For the CDR3, the sequence is CSVGRGTHADTQYF. The nucleotide sequence is TGCAGCGTTGGGCGGGGGACCCACGCAGATACGCAGTATTTT.